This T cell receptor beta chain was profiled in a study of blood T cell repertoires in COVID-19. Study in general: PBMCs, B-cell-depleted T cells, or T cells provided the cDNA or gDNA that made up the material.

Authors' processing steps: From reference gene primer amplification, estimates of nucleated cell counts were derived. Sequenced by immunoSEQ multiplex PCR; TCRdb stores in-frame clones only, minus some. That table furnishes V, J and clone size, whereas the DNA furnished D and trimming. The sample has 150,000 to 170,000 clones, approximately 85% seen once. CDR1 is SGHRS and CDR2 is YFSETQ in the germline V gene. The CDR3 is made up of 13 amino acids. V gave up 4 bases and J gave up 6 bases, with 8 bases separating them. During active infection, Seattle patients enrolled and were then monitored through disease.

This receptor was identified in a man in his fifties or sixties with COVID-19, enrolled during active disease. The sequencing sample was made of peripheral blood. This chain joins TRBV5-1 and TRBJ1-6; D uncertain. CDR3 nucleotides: TGCGCCAGCAGCCCCGACTCTAATTCACCCCTCCACTTT. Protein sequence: CASSPDSNSPLHF. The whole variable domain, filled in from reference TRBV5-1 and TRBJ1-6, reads KAGVTQTPRYLIKTRGQQVTLSCSPISGHRSVSWYQQTPGQGLQFLFEYFSETQRNKGNFPGRFSGRQFSNSRSEMNVSTLELGDSALYLCASSPDSNSPLHFGNGTRLTVT.